This TCR beta chain was identified during a study of molecular identifiers for immune sequencing clone quantification. This CDR3 contains 13 residues. V shed 6 bases and J 5 bases; nucleotides not matched to a gene: 4. Using its own MiXCR run on the PCR reads, TCRdb lists one record per CDR3 protein. The table includes about half a million distinct CDR3 sequences, roughly a fifth detected once. The sequence was collected from a human donor in good health. Some libraries in this study had Jurkat cell RNA spiked in. The rearrangement joins TRBV12-3 or TRBV12-4 to TRBJ2-4; 7 bases are a match to TRBD1. Input material: naive CD8+ T cells from blood, with Jurkat cell RNA spiked in. Stated subset: FACS-sorted CD8+CD4-CCR7+CD45RA+ naive T cells. The CDR3 here is CASRAGQENIQYF. CDR3 bases: TGTGCCAGCAGGGCCGGACAGGAAAACATTCAGTACTTC.